This T cell receptor (beta chain) was identified in a study of shared clonotypes between healthy human individuals. Assay used: immunoSEQ multiplex PCR; TCRdb lists only in-frame clones, some missing. The table has roughly 2.2 million clones, under 95% seen once. Germline V gene lookup returns CDR1 SEHNR and CDR2 FQNEAQ (reference sequence). This CDR3 contains 14 residues. The V end was cut by 7 bases, the J end by 8 bases, with 17 bases between. The chain employs TRBV7-9 and TRBJ1-4; D remains ambiguous. The sequence derives from a man between 18 and 29 years old in good health. Some clones in this sample may be carry-over from other donors' samples. Sample: naive CD4+ T cells from PBMCs. The subset is: CD45RA+ positively selected. CDR3 nucleotide sequence: TGTGCCAGCAACCAGGATAACCGGGGAGAAAAACTGTTTTTT. As protein: CASNQDNRGEKLFF.